What follows are 13 T cell receptor beta chains derived from one specimen sequenced in a study of T cell clonotyping in hematopoietic cell transplantation. Produced via immunoSEQ multiplex PCR; TCRdb's table is partial and in-frame only. Of some 13,000 clones in the sample, around 80% are singletons; the top ten hold 16%. As to time point: recipient sample about 28 days before transplant, after cytoreduction. This sample comprised peripheral blood mononuclear cells, obtained before stem cell transplant. The receptors stem from a man between 60 and 75 years old with acute myeloid leukemia. Some clones in this sample may be carry-over from other donors' samples.

The gene calls are TRBV25-1 and TRBJ1-5, with a weak D call TRBD1 (6 bases). CDR3 length: 14 amino acids. Between the trimmed V and J ends, which lost 4 bases and 0 bases, there was a span of 7 bases. From germline, CDR1 is MGHDK and CDR2 SYGVNS. Here the CDR3 reads CASSVTGSNQPQHF. The CDR3, as DNA: TGTGCCAGCAGTGTGACAGGTAGCAATCAGCCCCAGCATTTT.

This clone was picked up a small number of times. The genes are TRBV27 and TRBJ1-2, with TRBD1 as a possible D gene (5 bases). V dropped 5 bases and J dropped 8 bases, with 18 bases sitting between them. In germline, CDR1 is MNHEY, CDR2 SMNVEV (reference sequence). This CDR3 spans 14 amino acids. The DNA of the CDR3 is TGTGCCAGCAGTCTAGCTCCGGGGGGATCGGGCTACACCTTC. Protein sequence: CASSLAPGGSGYTF.

The gene calls are TRBV2 and TRBJ1-1; D gene unclear. V was pared by 8 bases and J by 7 bases, with 11 bases between. Germline CDR1 reads SNHLY; CDR2 reads FYNNEI. This CDR3 spans 11 amino acids. The CDR3 DNA reads as TGTGCCAGCTTAGGGCTACGTGAAGCTTTCTTT. It specifies CASLGLREAFF.

V gene TRBV30 combines with J gene TRBJ2-3; no definite D call. The CDR3 is 12 residues long. V shed 1 base and J shed 1 base, with 3 bases lying between them. Germline V gives CDR1 GTSNPN, CDR2 SVGIG (reference sequence). For the CDR3, the DNA is TGTGCCTGGAGTGGGGGCACAGATACGCAGTATTTT. Encoded protein: CAWSGGTDTQYF.

The J gene is TRBJ1-4, the V gene TRBV5-1; TRBD1 agrees at 8 bases. The CDR3 is made up of 16 amino acids. Germline assignment: CDR1 SGHRS and CDR2 YFSETQ. J was trimmed by 0 bases and V by 4 bases; bases with no gene match: 5. CDR3 bases: TGCGCCAGCAGCACGGGACAGGTTGCAACTAATGAAAAACTGTTTTTT. The encoded protein is CASSTGQVATNEKLFF.

V usage is TRBV11-1 and J usage is TRBJ1-1; D unclear. The V gene's germline CDR1 is SGHAT and CDR2 FQDESV (reference sequence). The V gene lost 4 bases and the J gene lost 3 bases, with 9 bases spanning the gap. The CDR3 length is 13 residues. DNA of the CDR3: TGTGCCAGCAGCTCCCTGGTCCACACTGAAGCTTTCTTT. As protein: CASSSLVHTEAFF.

This chain uses TRBV29-1 with TRBJ2-2; TRBD1 matches at 7 bases. The CDR3 sequence is 14 residues long. Germline-derived CDR1 and CDR2 are SQVTM and ANQGSEA. Trimming at V came to 6 bases and at J to 4 bases, leaving 8 bases not matched to a gene. The CDR3 is CSVDWTGSTGELFF. In DNA, the CDR3 is TGCAGCGTCGACTGGACAGGATCCACCGGGGAGCTGTTTTTT.

The chain carries TRBV12-5 and TRBJ2-5, with unresolved D. V was cut by 2 bases and J by 1 base, with 8 bases left in between. Germline CDR1 reads LGHNT; CDR2 reads FRNRAP. This CDR3 is 14 amino acids long. The CDR3 loop reads CASGLQQPQETQYF. In DNA, the CDR3 is TGTGCTAGTGGTTTGCAACAGCCCCAAGAGACCCAGTACTTC.

The count of this clone is one. The genes are TRBV7-9 and TRBJ1-5; no reliable D call. V was shortened by 2 bases and J by 11 bases, with 10 bases between the two germline ends. The CDR3 runs 12 residues. Germline V gene data show CDR1 as SEHNR and CDR2 as FQNEAQ (reference sequence). This chain's CDR3 is CASSLISEAQHF. CDR3 DNA sequence: TGTGCCAGCAGCTTAATTTCTGAGGCCCAGCATTTT.

V gene TRBV11-2 combines with J gene TRBJ1-2; D gene uncertain. The V gene lost 2 bases and the J gene lost 8 bases, with 12 bases spanning the gap. CDR1 and CDR2 (germline): SGHAT, FQNNGV. The CDR3 has 13 amino acids. In nucleotides, the CDR3 is TGTGCCAGCAGCTTAACGGGAGATCGGGGCTACACCTTC. It yields the protein CASSLTGDRGYTF.

In DNA, the CDR3 is TGTGCCTGGAGTGACGGGGGCCTTCGCAATCAGCCCCAGCATTTT. Amino acids: CAWSDGGLRNQPQHF. This chain links TRBV30 with TRBJ1-5, with a possible D match to TRBD1 (6 bases). The germline V gene has CDR1 GTSNPN and CDR2 SVGIG (reference sequence). This CDR3 region has 15 residues. The V end was cut by 1 base, the J end by 2 bases, with 12 bases between.

This chain connects TRBV27 to TRBJ2-7; weak D call: TRBD1 (5 bases). Trimming removed 3 bases at V and 8 bases at J, with 14 bases between. Germline V gene lookup returns CDR1 MNHEY and CDR2 SMNVEV (reference sequence). The CDR3 extends over 13 amino acids. Here the CDR3 reads CASSFLAEDKQYF. The CDR3 DNA is TGTGCCAGCAGTTTCCTGGCCGAGGACAAGCAGTACTTC.

To note about this clone: One end of the junction is discordant with germline, which a read error may explain. The chain couples TRBV19 to TRBJ1-4; unclear D gene. There are 13 residues in the CDR3. Germline V CDR1 and CDR2: LNHDA, SQIVND (reference sequence). CDR3 protein: CASSILASEKLVF. In DNA form, the CDR3 reads TGTGCCAGTAGTATCCTGGCGAGTGAAAAACTGGTTTTT.